These 12 T cell receptor beta chains were all obtained from the same sample, sequenced in a study of cytomegalovirus exposure and HLA in healthy donors. Sequencing was performed with immunoSEQ multiplex PCR; in TCRdb, only in-frame clones are kept and a portion is missing. The sample has 300,000 to 350,000 clones; around 90% are singletons. The sample was PBMCs. Receptors originate from a man aged 30 to 45 in good health and CMV-seronegative.

J is TRBJ2-7 and V is TRBV19; D gene unclear. V was clipped by 3 bases and J by 0 bases, with 9 bases between them. There are 14 residues in the CDR3. Germline V gives CDR1 LNHDA, CDR2 SQIVND (reference sequence). The CDR3 region is CASSIYASSYEQYF. CDR3 DNA sequence: TGTGCCAGTAGTATCTATGCGAGCTCCTACGAGCAGTACTTC.

This clone was detected once. The V gene is TRBV7-9, the J gene TRBJ2-3; D call uncertain. Trimming cost V 7 bases and J 1 base, with 12 bases left between them. Looked up from germline, CDR1 is SEHNR and CDR2 is FQNEAQ (reference sequence). This CDR3 has 14 residues. CDR3 protein: CASKLVGGTDTQYF. CDR3 DNA: TGTGCCAGCAAGCTAGTAGGTGGCACAGATACGCAGTATTTT.

The rearrangement links TRBV7-9 to TRBJ1-4, with 7 positions matching TRBD1. Germline trimming cut 0 bases from V and 4 bases from J; bases unmatched to any gene: 5. In germline, CDR1 is SEHNR, CDR2 FQNEAQ (reference sequence). This CDR3 has 16 amino acids. In DNA form, the CDR3 reads TGTGCCAGCAGCTTAGCGTTGGGACAGAATAATGAAAAACTGTTTTTT. Encoded protein: CASSLALGQNNEKLFF.

This clone occurred many times. The V gene is TRBV10-3, the J gene TRBJ2-3; perhaps TRBD1 as D (5 bases). Germline V CDR1 and CDR2: ENHRY, SYGVKD. V was shortened by 0 bases and J by 4 bases, with 14 bases between the two germline ends. This CDR3 spans 16 amino acids. In nucleotides, the CDR3 is TGTGCCATCAGTGAGTCGCCTGGGCAGGGTGCAGATACGCAGTATTTT. It yields the protein CAISESPGQGADTQYF.

This chain joins TRBV6-5 and TRBJ2-2; D is perhaps TRBD2 (5 bases). Looked up from germline, CDR1 is MNHEY and CDR2 is SVGAGI. Trimming took 4 bases from V and 4 from J, leaving 13 bases between them. This CDR3 has 15 residues. CDR3 nucleotides: TGTGCCAGCAGTTTAACGAGGGTGATCACCGGGGAGCTGTTTTTT. Its protein product is CASSLTRVITGELFF.

This rearrangement joins TRBV10-1 to TRBJ2-7; 8 bases line up with TRBD2. V trimming: 3 bases; J trimming: 7 bases; junction bases outside the gene matches: 5. From germline, CDR1 is WNHNN and CDR2 SYGVQD (reference sequence). The CDR3 is made up of 13 amino acids. The CDR3 is CASSDERGREQYF. The CDR3 DNA sequence: TGCGCCAGCAGTGACGAGCGGGGGAGAGAGCAGTACTTC.

This chain joins TRBV11-2 and TRBJ1-2; D possibly corresponds to TRBD1 (6 bases). The V gene lost 1 base and the J gene lost 4 bases, with 16 bases spanning the gap. The CDR3 length is 16 residues. The germline gives CDR1 SGHAT, CDR2 FQNNGV. CDR3 sequence reads: CASSLGTGTKFYGYTF. CDR3 bases: TGTGCCAGCAGCTTAGGTACAGGGACGAAATTCTATGGCTACACCTTC.

Comment on this clone: Other nucleotide sequences from this sample produce the same CDR3. The rearrangement uses TRBV11-2 and TRBJ2-7; D remains ambiguous. Germline CDR1 SGHAT, CDR2 FQNNGV. V lost 1 base, J lost 3 bases, and 4 bases lay in between. CDR3 length equals 12 residues. The CDR3 DNA reads as TGTGCCAGCAGCTTAGCAGGCTACGAGCAGTACTTC. Translation gives CASSLAGYEQYF.

The chain employs TRBV15 and TRBJ2-5, with D possibly matching TRBD2 (7 bases). The CDR3 is 15 amino acids. V shed 0 bases and J shed 5 bases, with 13 bases lying between them. Germline-derived CDR1 and CDR2 are LNHNV and YYDKDF (reference sequence). CDR3 DNA: TGTGCCACCAGCAGAGAAACGCGGGGGCGCGAGACCCAGTACTTC. It is translated as CATSRETRGRETQYF.

The CDR3 loop is CASAGTGLSSGNTIYF. The CDR3 region has the DNA TGTGCCAGCGCCGGGACTGGACTAAGCTCTGGAAACACCATATATTTT. V usage is TRBV2 and J usage is TRBJ1-3; D perhaps matches TRBD1 (5 bases). The V end was cut by 8 bases, the J end by 0 bases, with 17 bases between. The CDR3 consists of 16 residues. Germline lookup yields CDR1 SNHLY and CDR2 FYNNEI.

This clone appeared a single time. The V gene is TRBV18, the J gene TRBJ1-1; 8 nucleotides match TRBD1. Germline CDR1 reads KGHSH; CDR2 reads LQKENI. The CDR3 contains 16 residues. V was pared by 4 bases and J by 0 bases, with 7 bases of the junction left unmatched. The CDR3 DNA is TGTGCCAGCTCACTTGACAGGGGCCTGATGAACACTGAAGCTTTCTTT. Translation: CASSLDRGLMNTEAFF.

This chain joins TRBV2 and TRBJ2-5; D is possibly TRBD2 (6 bases). The CDR3 length is 15 residues. Trimming pared 8 bases from V and 4 bases from J, leaving 20 bases between. Germline values: CDR1 SNHLY, CDR2 FYNNEI. The DNA of the CDR3 is TGTGCCAGCCTGAGGGCGGGGTTGACAGCAGAGACCCAGTACTTC. Its protein product is CASLRAGLTAETQYF.